Given below is one T cell receptor (beta chain) in context. The sample originates from a study of blood T cell repertoires in COVID-19. Across the study: Researchers got acute and convalescent COVID-19 samples from the United States, Italy and Spain. T cells, B-cell-depleted T cells, or PBMCs provided the cDNA or gDNA that served as material.

Original methodology: By means of reference gene primer amplification, nucleated cell counts were estimated. Produced via immunoSEQ multiplex PCR; TCRdb's table is partial and in-frame only. The DNA gave D and trimming, while V, J and clone size come from that table. Here the sample spans roughly 250,000 clones, almost 85% being singletons. The CDR3 sequence is 13 residues long. V was shortened by 1 base and J by 1 base, with 7 bases between the two germline ends. Germline V gives CDR1 GTSNPN, CDR2 SVGIG (reference sequence). Sequenced: peripheral blood. The TCR was taken from a man aged 45-60 years with acute or convalescent COVID-19. J is TRBJ2-5 and V is TRBV30; D is perhaps TRBD2 (6 bases). CDR3 in DNA: TGTGCCTGGAGTGCCGGGGGCCAAGAGACCCAGTACTTC. Encoded protein: CAWSAGGQETQYF.